The rows below give T cell receptor beta chains drawn from one sample of a study of early T cells in non-severe SARS-CoV-2 infection. TCRdb used MiXCR to reprocess the 5' RACE reads, holding one entry per CDR3 protein. Of tens of thousands of distinct CDR3 sequences listed, roughly 6% are singletons. The starting material was whole blood, obtained at baseline. The receptors were sampled from an adult who was a healthcare worker with PCR-confirmed SARS-CoV-2 infection or an uninfected control (not recorded which). The CDR3 runs from the conserved cysteine through the conserved F or W. D genes are given only for firm matches. Clone size is not always given. Where it is, it says once, few, many or a class for expanded clones.

TRBD2,-,TRBJ2-3,TRBV4-3,TGCGCCAGCAGCCAGAGGACTAGCGAGTTAGGGGATACGCAGTATTTT,CASSQRTSELGDTQYF
-,-,TRBJ1-4,TRBV9,TGTGCCAGCAGCGCGAGTGCAACTAATGAAAAACTGTTTTTT,CASSASATNEKLFF
-,many,TRBJ2-5,TRBV1,TGCACCAGCAGCCAAGGGGGGCTATATTTC,CTSSQGGLYF
-,-,TRBJ2-2,TRBV20-1,TGCAGTGCTAGCGGGAGCGCGAACACCGGGGAGCTGTTTTTT,CSASGSANTGELFF
-,many,TRBJ2-3,TRBV10-3,TGTGCCATCAGTGAGTCTTTGGATACGCAGTATTTT,CAISESLDTQYF
-,many,TRBJ2-2,TRBV9,TGTGCCAGCAGCGCCCTCCTAGGCGGCTTGAACACCGGGGAGCTGTTTTTT,CASSALLGGLNTGELFF
-,many,TRBJ2-3,TRBV7-2,TGTGCCAGCACCCCAGCCAGAGCAGATACGCAGTATTTT,CASTPARADTQYF
-,many,TRBJ2-5,TRBV9,TGTGCCAGCAGCGTAGGTTCCAGACGGGAGACCCAGTACTTC,CASSVGSRRETQYF
TRBD2,few,TRBJ2-5,TRBV10-3,TGTGCCATCAGTGAGTCTACCGCGGGGGAACCGGAGACCCAGTACTTC,CAISESTAGEPETQYF
-,many,TRBJ2-7,TRBV12-3/TRBV12-4,TGTGCCAGCGGGGACTACGAGCAGTACTTC,CASGDYEQYF
TRBD1,-,TRBJ2-5,TRBV12-3/TRBV12-4,TGTGCCAGCAGTACGGACAGGACAGAGACCCAGTACTTC,CASSTDRTETQYF
TRBD1,-,TRBJ2-1,TRBV7-2,TGTGCCAGCAGCGACACCGGGACAGCGATAGAGCAGTTCTTC,CASSDTGTAIEQFF
TRBD1,-,TRBJ2-2,TRBV29-1,TGCAGCGTTGAGGGTCGGACAGGGGACAGGGCCGGGGAGCTGTTTTTT,CSVEGRTGDRAGELFF
-,many,TRBJ2-3,TRBV28,TGTGCCACCAAACTAGGTTACAGTAGATCCACAGATACGCAGTATTTT,CATKLGYSRSTDTQYF